A single T cell receptor beta chain is shown here with its context. A read error may account for a junction end that differs from germline. The data belong to a study of cytomegalovirus exposure and HLA in healthy donors. PCR primers comprised 60 Vbeta and 13 Jbeta primers. Sequenced by immunoSEQ multiplex PCR; TCRdb stores in-frame clones only, minus some. The data hold roughly 180,000 clones, with around 80% observed a single time. Germline V gene sequence: CDR1 SGHRS, CDR2 YFSETQ. The CDR3 length is 14 residues. This TCR derives from a man aged 18 to 35 in good health and CMV-seronegative. The V call is TRBV5-1, the J call TRBJ1-2, with 9 bases aligning to TRBD1. The material sequenced was PBMCs. CDR3 residues: CASSLGTGFYGYPF. The CDR3 nucleotides are TGCGCCAGCAGCTTAGGGACAGGGTTCTATGGCTACCCCTTC.